These T cell receptor beta chains were read from a single sample in a study. A single record per CDR3 protein comes from TCRdb applying MiXCR to the 5' RACE reads. The table records fewer than 65,000 distinct CDR3 sequences, roughly 20% of them present only once. The sample was tumor-infiltrating Tregs sorted from the breast tumor. The source is a female donor with breast cancer. The CDR3 runs from the conserved cysteine through the conserved F or W. A D gene is named only where the DNA matches it firmly. Where a row states a size, it is once, few, many or the class of an expanded clone; other rows omit it.

TRBD1	TRBV6-1	14	.	TRBJ1-5	TGTGCCGGCACCAGGACAGGGGGGACGGAGCCCCAGCACTTT	CAGTRTGGTEPQHF
.	TRBV12-3/TRBV12-4	14	many	TRBJ2-7	TGTGCCAGCAGTTTTGGAAGCGGAACCTACGAGCAGTACTTC	CASSFGSGTYEQYF
TRBD2	TRBV20-1	15	many	TRBJ2-3	TGCAGTGCTGGACTAGCGGGAAGAGACACAGATACGCAGTATTTT	CSAGLAGRDTDTQYF
TRBD2	TRBV7-2	12	.	TRBJ2-1	TGTGCCAGCAGCTTAAACGCACGGGAGGGGTTCTTC	CASSLNAREGFF
TRBD2	TRBV5-1	14	many	TRBJ2-7	TGCGCCAGCAGCTTGGTCGGGAGGGCCTACGAGCAGTACTTC	CASSLVGRAYEQYF
TRBD1	TRBV25-1	17	.	TRBJ2-3	TGTGCCAGCAGTGAATTCGCTTCGGGACAGACCACAGATACGCAGTATTTT	CASSEFASGQTTDTQYF
.	TRBV5-1	12	medium-sized	TRBJ1-1	TGCGCCAGCAGCGAGGTTGGCACTGAAGCTTTCTTT	CASSEVGTEAFF
TRBD1	TRBV20-1	18	.	TRBJ1-6	TGCAGTGCTAGAGATTCGGGTCGACAGGGGGCTCAAAATTCACCCCTCCACTTT	CSARDSGRQGAQNSPLHF
.	TRBV18	15	.	TRBJ2-3	TGTGCCAGCTCACCGGCTTACACTAGCACAGATACGCAGTATTTT	CASSPAYTSTDTQYF
TRBD1	TRBV5-1	15	few	TRBJ2-2	TGCGCCAGCAGCCTGGGGACAGACAACACCGGGGAGCTGTTTTTT	CASSLGTDNTGELFF
TRBD2	TRBV29-1	12	many	TRBJ2-1	TGCAGCGGGGAGCGGGACCTAGGTGAGCAGTTCTTC	CSGERDLGEQFF
.	TRBV20-1	12	many	TRBJ2-7	TGCAGTGCTAGAGATGACTACTACGAGCAGTACTTC	CSARDDYYEQYF
.	TRBV28	13	few	TRBJ2-5	TGTGCCAGCAGGCCGGGACTGTTAGAGACCCAGTACTTC	CASRPGLLETQYF
.	TRBV7-3	16	many	TRBJ2-1	TGTGCCAGCAGCTTAACGATGGCAGTAAGTAACAATGAGCAGTTCTTC	CASSLTMAVSNNEQFF
TRBD2	TRBV9	16	.	TRBJ2-3	TGTGCCAGCAGCCCCCCCCTAGCGGGAGTGGCAGATACGCAGTATTTT	CASSPPLAGVADTQYF
.	TRBV30	13	few	TRBJ1-2	TGTGCCTGGAGTCTCGAAAGGAGCTATGGCTACACCTTC	CAWSLERSYGYTF
.	TRBV10-1	13	.	TRBJ2-7	TGCGCCAGCAGTGAAGGGGGTTCCTACGAGCAGTACTTC	CASSEGGSYEQYF